Each of the 7 T cell receptor beta chains below was sequenced from the same sample in a study of T cells in Graves' hyperthyroidism and ophthalmopathy. RNA transcripts gave rise to amplified TCR beta CDR3 regions. The TCR CDR3 was amplified in a first-round RT-PCR using the HTBI primer set. TCRdb passed the multiplex PCR reads through MiXCR, listing each CDR3 protein once. The table includes roughly 300,000 distinct CDR3 sequences, 14% detected once. Specimen: blood. These receptor sequences come from a woman in her twenties or thirties with Graves' hyperthyroidism.

This clonotype was seen only a few times. This sequence joins TRBV6-5 and TRBJ1-1; TRBD1 might be the D (5 bases). The CDR3 has 16 residues. The ends were cut back, 2 bases at V and 2 bases at J, with 15 bases in the middle. CDR1 MNHEY and CDR2 SVGAGI come from the germline V gene. CDR3: CASSYRARGLNTEAFF. CDR3 nucleotide sequence: TGTGCCAGCAGTTACCGGGCGCGGGGCCTAAACACTGAAGCTTTCTTT.

The table lists this clonotype with a few counts. The chain links TRBV4-2 to TRBJ2-1, with D possibly being TRBD2 (6 bases). Germline loops: CDR1 LGHNA, CDR2 YNFKEQ. The CDR3 consists of 15 residues. V dropped 8 bases and J dropped 3 bases, with 17 bases sitting between them. The CDR3 nucleotides are TGTGCCAGCTCAAGACCCGCCGGGGGCTACAATGAGCAGTTCTTC. As protein: CASSRPAGGYNEQFF.

Ten or more counts support this clonotype. The rearrangement joins TRBV7-2 to TRBJ1-1; D gene uncertain. Trimming took off 5 bases at V and 8 bases at J, with 15 bases between the two ends. This CDR3 has 13 amino acids. Per germline, CDR1 SGHTA and CDR2 FQGNSA. CDR3 loop: CASSLGPVREAFF. The DNA of the CDR3 is TGTGCCAGCAGCCTAGGCCCCGTCAGGGAAGCTTTCTTT.

J is TRBJ1-6 and V is TRBV28, with 7 nucleotides matching TRBD1. This CDR3 comprises 14 residues. V was pared by 5 bases and J by 7 bases, with 5 bases of the junction left unmatched. Germline V lookup: CDR1 MDHEN, CDR2 SYDVKM. CDR3 DNA sequence: TGTGCCAGCAGTCAAGACAGGGACAATTCACCCCTCCACTTT. Translation gives CASSQDRDNSPLHF.

The chain employs TRBV7-8 and TRBJ2-2; D may be TRBD1 (6 bases). Trimming took off 3 bases at V and 0 bases at J, with 11 bases between the two ends. This CDR3 contains 16 residues. CDR1 SGHVS and CDR2 FQNEAQ come from the germline V gene. DNA for the CDR3: TGTGCCAGCAGCTTTCACAGGGCTGCGAACACCGGGGAGCTGTTTTTT. This translates into CASSFHRAANTGELFF.

This clonotype was observed at least ten times. V gene TRBV28 combines with J gene TRBJ2-1, with 8 bases that match TRBD1. V shed 3 bases and J 16 bases; nucleotides not matched to a gene: 14. CDR1 is MDHEN and CDR2 is SYDVKM in the germline V gene. This CDR3 region has 14 residues. DNA for the CDR3: TGTGCCAGCAGTTTGTATACAGGGGGGAGGAGCAGTTTCTTC. Amino acids: CASSLYTGGRSSFF. The full variable domain, in which reference TRBV28 and TRBJ2-1 provide the parts outside the CDR3, is DVKVTQSSRYLVKRTGEKVFLECVQDMDHENMFWYRQDPGLGLRLIYFSYDVKMKEKGDIPEGYSVSREKKERFSLILESASTNQTSMYLCASSLYTGGRSSFFGPGTRLTVL.

This sequence joins TRBV3-1 and TRBJ2-6, with D perhaps being TRBD1 or TRBD2 (5 bases each). The CDR3 runs 15 residues. The germline V gene encodes CDR1 LGHDT and CDR2 YNNKEL (reference sequence). Between the trimmed V and J ends, which lost 4 bases and 5 bases, there was a span of 12 bases. Here the CDR3 DNA reads TGTGCCAGCAGCCTGCGTTCGGGGCGGGCCAACGTCCTGACTTTC. It yields the protein CASSLRSGRANVLTF.